The TCR beta chain described here comes from a study of control samples from healthy donors and cancer patients. Trimming took 1 base from V and 1 from J, leaving 13 bases between them. The CDR3 is 16 amino acids. CDR1 and CDR2 (germline): SGHAT, FQDESV (reference sequence). Clones were read by immunoSEQ multiplex PCR, and TCRdb kept only the in-frame ones, dropping some. Altogether around 68,000 clones are present, more than 80% being singletons, with the ten largest covering roughly 16%. The sequenced material came from blood. The V and J genes are TRBV11-1 and TRBJ1-1; a weak D match, TRBD1 (6 bases). The sequence was collected from a man aged 50-60 years in good health. CDR3 in amino acids: CASSLGSGAENTEAFF. Written as DNA, the CDR3 is TGTGCCAGCAGCTTAGGCTCAGGGGCGGAGAACACTGAAGCTTTCTTT.